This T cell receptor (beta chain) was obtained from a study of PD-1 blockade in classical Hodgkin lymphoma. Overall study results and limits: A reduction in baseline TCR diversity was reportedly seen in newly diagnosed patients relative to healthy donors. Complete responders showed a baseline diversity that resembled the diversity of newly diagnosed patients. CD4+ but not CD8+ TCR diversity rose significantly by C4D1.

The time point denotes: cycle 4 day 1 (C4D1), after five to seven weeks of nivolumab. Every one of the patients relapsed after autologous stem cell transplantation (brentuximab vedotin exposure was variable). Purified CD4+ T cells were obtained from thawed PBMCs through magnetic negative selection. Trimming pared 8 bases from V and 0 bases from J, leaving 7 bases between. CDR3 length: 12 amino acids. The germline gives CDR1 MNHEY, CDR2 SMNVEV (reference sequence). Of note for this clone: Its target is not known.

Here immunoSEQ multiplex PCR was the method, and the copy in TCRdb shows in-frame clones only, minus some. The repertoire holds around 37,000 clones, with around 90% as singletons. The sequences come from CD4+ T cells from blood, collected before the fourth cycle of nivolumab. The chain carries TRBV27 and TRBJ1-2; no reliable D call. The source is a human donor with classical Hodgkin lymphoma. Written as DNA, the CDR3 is TGTGCCAGCTACAAAGCTAACTATGGCTACACCTTC. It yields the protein CASYKANYGYTF.